This TCR beta chain was identified in a study of response to subunit inactivated influenza vaccine. Germline CDR1 and CDR2: MGHRA and YSYEKL. V lost 0 bases and J lost 7; bases outside the gene matches: 16. The CDR3 length is 19 residues. TCRdb called the RT-PCR reads again in MiXCR, with one record for every CDR3 protein. The profile shows some 500,000 distinct CDR3 sequences, 10% to 15% of them singletons. This clonotype was seen a few times. Its antigen is currently unknown. Broader study findings: The authors proposed limited new T cell recruitment per seasonal influenza vaccination.

The chain uses TRBV4-1 and TRBJ1-5; 9 nucleotides align to TRBD1. The material was PBMCs from blood, obtained roughly 6 weeks after vaccination. The clonotype was recovered from a man aged 50 to 60 who received an inactivated influenza vaccine. The CDR3 DNA sequence: TGCGCCAGCAGCCAAGATGCCGCCTCCCACAGGGGGCGAGGGCAGCCCCAGCATTTT. This encodes CASSQDAASHRGRGQPQHF.